These T cell receptor beta chains were read from a single sample in a study of shared clonotypes between healthy human individuals. Clones were read by immunoSEQ multiplex PCR, and TCRdb kept only the in-frame ones, dropping some. The sample yields hundreds of thousands of clones, less than 85% seen once. The sample comprised memory CD4+ T cells sorted from blood. All receptors derive from a man aged 25 to 40 in good health. Both conserved end residues are part of each CDR3. D genes are given only for firm matches. Only some rows state a clone size, as once, few, many or a class for expanded clones.

J: TRBJ2-3; D: -; V: TRBV7-2; size: -; DNA: TGTGCCAGCAGCTTGTCGGGCGGACCCACAGATACGCAGTATTTT; CDR3: CASSLSGGPTDTQYF
J: TRBJ2-6; D: TRBD2; V: TRBV2; size: once; DNA: TGTGCCAGCAGCCGAGCGGGAGTCTCCTCTGGGGCCAACGTCCTGACTTTC; CDR3: CASSRAGVSSGANVLTF
J: TRBJ2-1; D: -; V: TRBV9; size: -; DNA: TGTGCCAGCAGCGTAGGAGAATACAATGAGCAGTTCTTC; CDR3: CASSVGEYNEQFF
J: TRBJ2-2; D: -; V: TRBV10-1; size: -; DNA: TGCGCCAGCAGTGACCGAAGGTTGAACACCGGGGAGCTGTTTTTT; CDR3: CASSDRRLNTGELFF
J: TRBJ2-7; D: -; V: TRBV7-8; size: -; DNA: TGTGCCAGCAGCTTAGGTCGCGTTACCGAGCAGTACTTC; CDR3: CASSLGRVTEQYF
J: TRBJ1-1; D: -; V: TRBV5-1; size: -; DNA: TGCGCCAGCAGCCCAACTAACCAGGGTTCGACTGAAGCTTTCTTT; CDR3: CASSPTNQGSTEAFF
J: TRBJ2-5; D: TRBD2; V: TRBV7-6; size: -; DNA: TGTGCCAGCAGCGCGGGACTAGAAGAGACCCAGTACTTC; CDR3: CASSAGLEETQYF
J: TRBJ1-5; D: -; V: TRBV15; size: -; DNA: TGTGCCACCAGCCCACCCCCAACCGCCGGGGGTATGGGCAATCAGCCCCAGCATTTT; CDR3: CATSPPPTAGGMGNQPQHF
J: TRBJ2-7; D: -; V: TRBV6-1; size: few; DNA: TGTGCCAGCAGTGGCGGAGGCGAGCAGTACTTC; CDR3: CASSGGGEQYF
J: TRBJ1-4; D: TRBD1; V: TRBV28; size: -; DNA: TGTGCCAGCAGTTTAATTGGGACAGGCGTTGAAAAACTGTTTTTT; CDR3: CASSLIGTGVEKLFF
J: TRBJ2-1; D: TRBD2; V: TRBV7-2; size: once; DNA: TGTGCCAGCAGCTCCCGGGGGGGGAATGAGCAGTTCTTC; CDR3: CASSSRGGNEQFF